Below are 12 T cell receptor beta chains sequenced from a single sample in a study of shared clonotypes between healthy human individuals. Only CD45RO-negative cells positively selected for CCR7 counted as naive CD8 cells, so terminally differentiated effector memory CD45RA+ cells were excluded. Measured with immunoSEQ multiplex PCR; TCRdb has only the in-frame clones, and not every one. The sample includes under 850,000 clones, roughly 92% of them seen just once. Sequencing was done on a sample of naive CD8+ T cells sorted from blood. These receptor sequences come from a man in his thirties or forties in good health.

The V gene is TRBV7-6, the J gene TRBJ2-1, with D perhaps being TRBD1 or TRBD2 (5 bases each). In germline, CDR1 is SGHVS, CDR2 FNYEAQ. Trimming removed 3 bases at V and 10 bases at J, with 16 bases between. This CDR3 has 14 residues. The CDR3 nucleotides read TGTGCCAGCAGCTTTCCCCGGGACCCAGGGGAGCAGTTCTTC. It specifies CASSFPRDPGEQFF.

CDR3 in amino acids: CASSIDRGLARSNTGELFF. DNA of the CDR3: TGTGCCAGTAGTATAGACAGGGGCCTCGCCCGATCGAACACCGGGGAGCTGTTTTTT. This chain joins TRBV19 and TRBJ2-2, with D possibly matching TRBD1 (6 bases). Trimming stripped 0 bases from V and 0 bases from J, with 17 bases between. CDR1 is LNHDA and CDR2 is SQIVND in the germline V gene (reference sequence). The CDR3 spans 19 residues.

In regard to this clone: The same CDR3 can be traced to other DNA sequences in this sample. J is TRBJ2-7 and V is TRBV4-1, with unresolved D. The CDR3 runs to 13 residues. Germline-derived CDR1 and CDR2 are MGHRA and YSYEKL. Trimming removed 0 bases at V and 2 bases at J, with 5 bases between. In DNA, the CDR3 is TGCGCCAGCAGCCAAGATCGAACCTACGAGCAGTACTTC. Its translation: CASSQDRTYEQYF.

The J gene is TRBJ2-7, the V gene TRBV5-6, with 9 bases aligning to TRBD1. The length of the CDR3 is 16 residues. The germline gives CDR1 SGHDT, CDR2 YYEEEE. Trimming took 3 bases from V and 5 from J; bases not matched to a gene: 12. Here the CDR3 DNA reads TGTGCCAGCAGCTCGCCGCGACAGGGGGGTATCAACGAGCAGTACTTC. This translates into CASSSPRQGGINEQYF.

The chain links TRBV28 to TRBJ1-1, with a tentative D call TRBD1 (5 bases). V was cut by 4 bases and J by 10 bases, with 19 bases left in between. The CDR3 is made up of 14 amino acids. Germline CDR1 reads MDHEN; CDR2 reads SYDVKM. CDR3 DNA: TGTGCCAGCAGTTACGCAGGGTCGGTGTTCGGAGCTTTCTTT. This gives the protein CASSYAGSVFGAFF.

On this clone: The same CDR3 can be traced to other DNA sequences in this sample. The chain recombines TRBV25-1 with TRBJ2-7; TRBD2 matches at 7 bases. V dropped 2 bases and J dropped 1; count of bases not matched to a gene: 2. CDR1 is MGHDK, CDR2 SYGVNS, per germline. There are 14 residues in the CDR3. For the CDR3, the DNA is TGTGCCAGCAGTGAAGCTAGCGGATCCTACGAGCAGTACTTC. As protein: CASSEASGSYEQYF.

This sequence joins TRBV19 and TRBJ2-7; TRBD1 matches 9 bases. CDR3 size: 14 residues. Germline CDR1 is LNHDA and CDR2 is SQIVND (reference sequence). V was pared by 5 bases and J by 4 bases, with 6 bases of the junction left unmatched. CDR3 coding DNA: TGTGCCAGTAGTGCGGGGACAGGGAAGTACGAGCAGTACTTC. Its translation: CASSAGTGKYEQYF.

About this clone itself: The sample holds other DNA sequences that translate to the same CDR3. The J gene is TRBJ2-3, the V gene TRBV27; TRBD2 aligns across 10 bases. V dropped 1 base and J dropped 1; count of bases not matched to a gene: 2. CDR3 size: 16 residues. The V gene's germline CDR1 is MNHEY and CDR2 SMNVEV (reference sequence). CDR3 bases: TGTGCCAGCAGTTTATTGGGGACTAGCGGCACAGATACGCAGTATTTT. The encoded protein is CASSLLGTSGTDTQYF.

This clone has just one count. CDR3 sequence: CASSLTGGVVYEQYF. The CDR3 region has the DNA TGTGCCAGCAGTCTTACAGGGGGCGTAGTCTACGAGCAGTACTTC. V is TRBV6-1 and J is TRBJ2-7, with 9 bases that match TRBD1. This CDR3 region has 15 residues. The germline V gene has CDR1 MNHNS and CDR2 SASEGT. The J segment lost 3 bases and the V segment lost 5 bases, leaving 8 bases of the junction unmatched.

The chain recombines TRBV5-8 with TRBJ2-1; TRBD2 matches 7 bases. The germline gives CDR1 SGHTS, CDR2 YDEGEE. The CDR3 sequence is 14 residues long. Trimming removed 8 bases from V and 0 bases from J; junction bases left unmatched: 5. The CDR3 nucleotides read TGTGCCAGGTGGGACTACAACTCCTACAATGAGCAGTTCTTC. Translation gives CARWDYNSYNEQFF.

This chain connects TRBV6-4 to TRBJ2-7; no firm D call. V was pared by 6 bases and J by 3 bases, with 3 bases between. This CDR3 has 10 amino acids. Germline CDR1 is MRHNA and CDR2 is SNTAGT. CDR3: CASRFYEQYF. The CDR3 bases are TGTGCCAGCAGATTCTACGAGCAGTACTTC.

The chain uses TRBV7-6 and TRBJ2-1; 10 bases map to TRBD1. CDR1 and CDR2 (germline): SGHVS, FNYEAQ. The CDR3 runs 15 residues. V lost 5 bases and J lost 8; bases outside the gene matches: 9. CDR3 coding DNA: TGTGCCAGCAGCGAGATGGGGACAGGGGTCCATGAGCAGTTCTTC. It yields the protein CASSEMGTGVHEQFF.